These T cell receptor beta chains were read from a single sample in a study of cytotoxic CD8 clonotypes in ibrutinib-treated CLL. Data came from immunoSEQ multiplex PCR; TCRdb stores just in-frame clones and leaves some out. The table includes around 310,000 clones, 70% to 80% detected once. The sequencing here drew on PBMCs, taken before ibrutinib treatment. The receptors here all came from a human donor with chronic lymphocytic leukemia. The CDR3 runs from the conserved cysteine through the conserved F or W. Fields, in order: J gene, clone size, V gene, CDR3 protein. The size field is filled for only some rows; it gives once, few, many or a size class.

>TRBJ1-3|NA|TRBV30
CAWSVGAFSGNTIYF
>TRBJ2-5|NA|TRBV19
CASSDYQGGETQYF
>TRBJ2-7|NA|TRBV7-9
CASSLGLLSPREQYF
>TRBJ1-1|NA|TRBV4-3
CASSQIGTGGSAEAFF
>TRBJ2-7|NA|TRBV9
CASSVGFWATSQYPNPYEQYF
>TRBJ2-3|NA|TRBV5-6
CASSSPRDRPDTQYF
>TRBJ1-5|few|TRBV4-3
CASSQDMGSGQPQHF
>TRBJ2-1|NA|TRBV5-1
CASSADRAAEQFF
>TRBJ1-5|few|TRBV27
CASSFTTGLGQPQHF
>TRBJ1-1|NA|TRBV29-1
CSCIANTEAFF
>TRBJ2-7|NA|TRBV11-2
CASSLEGGRSSYEQYF
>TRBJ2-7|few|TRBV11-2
CASSPGSRPYEQYF
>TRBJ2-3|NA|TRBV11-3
CASSFAGTTDTQYF
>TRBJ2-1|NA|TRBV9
CASSVAGLAGGPEQFF
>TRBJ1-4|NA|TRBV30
CAWSGTPGVANEKLFF
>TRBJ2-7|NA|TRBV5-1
CASSLTQGAVSYEQYF
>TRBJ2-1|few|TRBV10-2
CASQDSNEQFF
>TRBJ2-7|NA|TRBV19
CASSILVGGRYEQYF
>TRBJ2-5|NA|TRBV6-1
CASSAGTSGRQYF
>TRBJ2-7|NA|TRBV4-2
CASSQGSGRAIYEQYF
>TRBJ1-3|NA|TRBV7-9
CASSQRDRGSSGNTIYF
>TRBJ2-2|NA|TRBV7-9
CASSLSRLAGGLNTGELFF
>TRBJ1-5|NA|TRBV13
CASSLGRGNQPQHF
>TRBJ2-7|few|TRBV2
CASLAGGPYEQYF
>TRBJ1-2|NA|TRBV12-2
CASRLEPGQTNYGYTF
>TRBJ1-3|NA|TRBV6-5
CASNNRVGNTIYF
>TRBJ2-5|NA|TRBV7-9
CASSWVAGGQETQYF
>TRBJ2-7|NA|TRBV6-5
CASRTTNYEQYF
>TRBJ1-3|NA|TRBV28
CASGTPPYSGNTIYF
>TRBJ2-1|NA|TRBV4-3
CASSQDPGLAGVSEQFF
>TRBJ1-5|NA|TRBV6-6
CASRQGVSNQPQHF
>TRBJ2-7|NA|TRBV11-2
CASSFEGEQYF
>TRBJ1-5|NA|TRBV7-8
CASSRDSNQPQHF
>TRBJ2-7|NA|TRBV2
CASSRDRGPYEQYF
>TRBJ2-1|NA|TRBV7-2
CASSSTEGIYNEQFF
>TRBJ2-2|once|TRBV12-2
CASRAMPDGLGLAVNTGELFF
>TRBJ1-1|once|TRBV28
CASSFMGQGSWTEAFF
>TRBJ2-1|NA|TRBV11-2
CASSSRDERLNEQFF
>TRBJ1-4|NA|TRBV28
CASSRLDPARGNEKLFF
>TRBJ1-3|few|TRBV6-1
CASSEQRVGNTIYF
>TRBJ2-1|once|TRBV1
CTSSQGLLRDLYYNEQFF
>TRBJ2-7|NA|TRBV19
CASSITASGSSYEQYF
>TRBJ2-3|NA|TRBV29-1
CSAAGLVGTDTQYF
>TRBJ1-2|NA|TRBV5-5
CASSLFLADDGYTF